These 22 T cell receptor beta chains originate from one sample sequenced in a study of blood T cells in healthy people across ages. With a J-beta primer mix and a sample-barcoded 5' primer, a second PCR ran roughly 6 to 12 cycles. TCRdb processed the 5' RACE reads anew with MiXCR; each CDR3 protein has one entry. The sample shows roughly 860,000 distinct CDR3 sequences, approximately 65% of them seen only once. Sample: blood. These receptors originate from a man under 40 in good health.

This clonotype was observed a few times. Here the CDR3 reads CASSEFDRNTDTQYF. In nucleotides, the CDR3 is TGTGCCAGCAGTGAATTCGATAGGAACACAGATACGCAGTATTTT. This rearrangement joins TRBV6-1 to TRBJ2-3; no definite D call. CDR1 is MNHNS, CDR2 SASEGT, per germline. V was trimmed by 2 bases and J by 2 bases, leaving 11 bases between them. The CDR3 is 15 residues long.

The DNA of the CDR3 is TGTGCCAGCAGTGAACCTGAGACCCAGTACTTC. It translates to CASSEPETQYF. J is TRBJ2-7 and V is TRBV2; D ambiguous. The last part of the DNA fits TRBJ2-5 better; the J call may be wrong. The CDR3 spans 11 residues. CDR1 SNHLY and CDR2 FYNNEI come from the germline V gene.

The gene calls are TRBV4-2 and TRBJ2-5; 10 nucleotides match TRBD1. With 0 bases clipped from V and 4 bases from J, the junction kept 8 bases outside the gene matches. The germline V gene encodes CDR1 LGHNA and CDR2 YNFKEQ. This CDR3 comprises 17 residues. CDR3 DNA sequence: TGTGCCAGCAGCCAAGAGGGGGACAGGGGATACGGAGAGACCCAGTACTTC. It is translated as CASSQEGDRGYGETQYF.

This clonotype was picked up a small number of times. V and J are TRBV3-1 and TRBJ1-2; no reliable D call. V lost 1 base and J lost 4, with 16 bases in between. Germline CDR1 LGHDT, CDR2 YNNKEL (reference sequence). This CDR3 comprises 16 residues. The CDR3 DNA reads as TGTGCCAGCAGCCAAGGCCTAAGGACGGCCCCCTATGGCTACACCTTC. It is translated as CASSQGLRTAPYGYTF.

This chain joins TRBV11-2 and TRBJ2-7; perhaps TRBD1 as D (5 bases). CDR3 length: 16 amino acids. Germline-derived CDR1 and CDR2 are SGHAT and FQNNGV. With 1 base removed from V and 2 bases from J, the gap between germline ends came to 15 bases. CDR3 loop: CASSLVAPTVPYEQYF. DNA for the CDR3: TGTGCCAGCAGCTTAGTCGCCCCGACAGTTCCCTACGAGCAGTACTTC.

The sample holds many counts of this clonotype. The chain has TRBV5-1 and TRBJ2-7; D is unresolved. The ends were cut back, 1 base at V and 4 bases at J, with 9 bases in the middle. This CDR3 comprises 13 residues. The germline CDR1 and CDR2 sequences are SGHRS and YFSETQ. CDR3 sequence reads: CASSLNRVYEQYF. The CDR3 nucleotides are TGCGCCAGCAGCTTGAATCGGGTTTACGAGCAGTACTTC.

This chain uses TRBV29-1 with TRBJ2-7, with no clear D. Germline assignment: CDR1 SQVTM and CDR2 ANQGSEA. Between the trimmed V and J ends, which lost 4 bases and 5 bases, there was a span of 6 bases. The CDR3 loop spans 10 amino acids. The CDR3: CSVALDEQYF. CDR3 coding DNA: TGCAGCGTTGCATTAGACGAGCAGTACTTC.

The chain has TRBV20-1 and TRBJ2-6, with D perhaps matching TRBD2 (5 bases). Trimming removed 0 bases from V and 0 bases from J, with 21 bases in between. This CDR3 is built from 20 residues. Per germline, CDR1 DFQATT and CDR2 SNEGSKA (reference sequence). The CDR3 nucleotides are TGCAGTGCTAGAGATCTGGGCGCTAGCCTAGGGAGCTCTGGGGCCAACGTCCTGACTTTC. The encoded protein is CSARDLGASLGSSGANVLTF.

J is TRBJ1-2 and V is TRBV20-1; D is undetermined. Germline V lookup: CDR1 DFQATT, CDR2 SNEGSKA (reference sequence). This CDR3 spans 13 amino acids. Trimming removed 3 bases at V and 4 bases at J, with 12 bases between. The CDR3 DNA sequence: TGCAGTGCTAGCGAAGAAGAAATCTATGGCTACACCTTC. Translation gives CSASEEEIYGYTF.

This clonotype came up a few times. The V and J genes are TRBV7-9 and TRBJ2-3; either TRBD1 or TRBD2 may supply D (5 bases each). Germline assignment: CDR1 SEHNR and CDR2 FQNEAQ (reference sequence). V was clipped by 5 bases and J by 4 bases, with 13 bases between them. The CDR3 covers 14 residues. The DNA for the CDR3 is TGTGCCAGCAGCCTACTGGGGGTCTCAGATACGCAGTATTTT. Translating it yields CASSLLGVSDTQYF.

The genes are TRBV10-3 and TRBJ2-1; D is perhaps TRBD1 or TRBD2 (5 bases each). The CDR3 sequence is 15 residues long. Germline V CDR1 and CDR2: ENHRY, SYGVKD. Trimming removed 3 bases at V and 4 bases at J, with 13 bases between. CDR3 region: CAISDRGAGYNEQFF. The CDR3 DNA is TGTGCCATCAGTGACCGGGGCGCTGGGTACAATGAGCAGTTCTTC.

This clonotype showed up just a few times. The V and J genes are TRBV4-2 and TRBJ2-3, with 9 bases matching TRBD2. V was clipped by 3 bases and J by 5 bases; unmatched bases: 12. CDR3 length: 17 amino acids. CDR1 is LGHNA and CDR2 is YNFKEQ in the germline V gene. In DNA, the CDR3 is TGTGCCAGCAGCCACTTGGGGTTAGCGGGGGTTGGAGATACGCAGTATTTT. The encoded protein is CASSHLGLAGVGDTQYF.

The gene calls are TRBV29-1 and TRBJ1-2, with D possibly being TRBD1 (5 bases). The CDR3 spans 13 residues. Germline CDR1 is SQVTM and CDR2 is ANQGSEA. The V and J ends lost 6 bases and 7 bases respectively, with 18 bases between them. The CDR3 is CSVKTDAGGGYTF. Here the CDR3 DNA reads TGCAGCGTCAAGACGGACGCCGGGGGTGGCTACACCTTC.

V usage is TRBV29-1 and J usage is TRBJ1-2; D gene uncertain. The CDR3 length is 13 residues. Trimming stripped 7 bases from V and 4 bases from J, with 16 bases between. Germline CDR1 and CDR2: SQVTM and ANQGSEA. The CDR3 here is CSAKVGQAYGYTF. DNA for the CDR3: TGCAGCGCCAAAGTAGGGCAGGCCTATGGCTACACCTTC.

J is TRBJ1-1 and V is TRBV7-9; D is uncertain. The V gene's germline CDR1 is SEHNR and CDR2 FQNEAQ (reference sequence). The ends were cut back, 5 bases at V and 11 bases at J, with 15 bases in the middle. The CDR3 totals 12 residues. The DNA of the CDR3 is TGTGCCAGCAGCCAGCAAAGTGGAGAGGCTTTCTTT. It yields the protein CASSQQSGEAFF.

This clonotype was seen just once. V usage is TRBV27 and J usage is TRBJ2-5, with 10 positions matching TRBD2. CDR1 and CDR2 (germline): MNHEY, SMNVEV (reference sequence). Trimming took 5 bases from V and 3 from J; bases not matched to a gene: 9. The CDR3 has 16 residues. CDR3 residues: CASSPGLARTEETQYF. CDR3 DNA: TGTGCCAGCAGTCCGGGACTAGCGAGGACGGAAGAGACCCAGTACTTC.

The chain carries TRBV4-3 and TRBJ2-4; D gene ambiguous. This CDR3 contains 19 residues. Germline loops: CDR1 LGHNA, CDR2 YSLEER. Trimming took off 0 bases at V and 0 bases at J, with 18 bases between the two ends. Here the CDR3 DNA reads TGCGCCAGCAGCCAAGATTATTGGAAAACAGCACTAGCCAAAAACATTCAGTACTTC. The encoded protein is CASSQDYWKTALAKNIQYF.

There are a few counts of this clonotype. This chain uses TRBV20-1 with TRBJ2-7; 9 bases fit TRBD2. The CDR3 has 14 residues. V was pared by 2 bases and J by 5 bases, with 7 bases of the junction left unmatched. The germline V gene encodes CDR1 DFQATT and CDR2 SNEGSKA (reference sequence). The CDR3 DNA reads TGCAGTGCTAGACCGGGCCTAGCGGGGAACGAGCAGTACTTC. It is translated as CSARPGLAGNEQYF.

The rearrangement uses TRBV20-1 and TRBJ1-5; no firm D call. From germline, CDR1 is DFQATT and CDR2 SNEGSKA (reference sequence). CDR3 length: 15 amino acids. V was pared by 5 bases and J by 1 base, with 15 bases between. CDR3: CSAFRRDSSNQPQHF. DNA for the CDR3: TGCAGTGCTTTCAGACGGGATTCGAGCAATCAGCCCCAGCATTTT.

There are a few counts of this clonotype. The chain uses TRBV29-1 and TRBJ2-7; D may be TRBD1 (6 bases). CDR3 size: 13 residues. V was clipped by 6 bases and J by 3 bases, with 15 bases between them. Germline lookup yields CDR1 SQVTM and CDR2 ANQGSEA. CDR3 in DNA: TGCAGCGTGGCGACAGGAGGATACTACGAGCAGTACTTC. Translating it yields CSVATGGYYEQYF.

The chain employs TRBV7-8 and TRBJ2-5; no definite D call. With 2 bases removed from V and 11 bases from J, the gap between germline ends came to 12 bases. CDR1 SGHVS and CDR2 FQNEAQ come from the germline V gene. The CDR3 has 12 amino acids. CDR3 nucleotide sequence: TGTGCCAGCAGCTTACTAACAGAAGAGCAGTACTTC. Translation gives CASSLLTEEQYF.

The chain recombines TRBV7-2 with TRBJ2-4; TRBD2 matches at 7 bases. The closer fit of TRBJ2-7 to the DNA end suggests the J call may be wrong. The CDR3 consists of 12 residues. The germline V gene encodes CDR1 SGHTA and CDR2 FQGNSA. The CDR3 loop is CASSHLADEQYF. In DNA, the CDR3 is TGTGCCAGCAGCCACCTAGCGGACGAGCAGTACTTC.